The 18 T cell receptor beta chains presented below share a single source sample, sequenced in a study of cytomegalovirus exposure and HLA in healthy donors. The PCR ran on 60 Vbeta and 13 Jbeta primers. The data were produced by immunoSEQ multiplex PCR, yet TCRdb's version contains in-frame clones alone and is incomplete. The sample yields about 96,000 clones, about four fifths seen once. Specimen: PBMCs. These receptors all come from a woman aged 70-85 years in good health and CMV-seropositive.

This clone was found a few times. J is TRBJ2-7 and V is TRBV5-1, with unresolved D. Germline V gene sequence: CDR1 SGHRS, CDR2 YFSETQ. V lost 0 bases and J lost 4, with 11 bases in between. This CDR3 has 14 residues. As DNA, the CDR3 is TGCGCCAGCAGCTTGGCGGAGTCTGGGTACGAGCAGTACTTC. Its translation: CASSLAESGYEQYF. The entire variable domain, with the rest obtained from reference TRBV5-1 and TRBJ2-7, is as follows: KAGVTQTPRYLIKTRGQQVTLSCSPISGHRSVSWYQQTPGQGLQFLFEYFSETQRNKGNFPGRFSGRQFSNSRSEMNVSTLELGDSALYLCASSLAESGYEQYFGPGTRLTVT.

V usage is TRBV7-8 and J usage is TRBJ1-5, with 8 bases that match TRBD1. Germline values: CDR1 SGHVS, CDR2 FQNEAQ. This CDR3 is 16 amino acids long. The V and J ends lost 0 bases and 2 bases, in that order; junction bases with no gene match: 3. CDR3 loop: CASSLAARGRNQPQHF. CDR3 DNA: TGTGCCAGCAGCTTAGCGGCCAGGGGGCGCAATCAGCCCCAGCATTTT.

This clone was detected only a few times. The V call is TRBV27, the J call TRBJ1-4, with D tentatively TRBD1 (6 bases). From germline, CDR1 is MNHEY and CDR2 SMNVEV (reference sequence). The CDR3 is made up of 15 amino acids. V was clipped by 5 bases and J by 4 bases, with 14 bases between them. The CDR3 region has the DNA TGTGCCAGCAGTCACCTACAGGGTTTTAATGAAAAACTGTTTTTT. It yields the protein CASSHLQGFNEKLFF.

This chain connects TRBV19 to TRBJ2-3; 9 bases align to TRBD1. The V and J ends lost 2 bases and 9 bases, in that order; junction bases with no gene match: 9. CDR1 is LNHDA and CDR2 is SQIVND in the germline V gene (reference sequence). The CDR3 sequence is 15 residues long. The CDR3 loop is CASSITRQGVGTQYF. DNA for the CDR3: TGTGCCAGTAGTATAACTCGACAGGGGGTAGGCACGCAGTATTTT.

The CDR3 is CASSFGPGSNEKLFF. The DNA for the CDR3 is TGTGCCAGCAGCTTCGGTCCAGGCTCTAATGAAAAACTGTTTTTT. The V call is TRBV11-2, the J call TRBJ1-4; D gene unclear. The CDR3 totals 15 residues. Germline assignment: CDR1 SGHAT and CDR2 FQNNGV. V lost 3 bases and J 3 bases, leaving 11 bases between the germline ends.

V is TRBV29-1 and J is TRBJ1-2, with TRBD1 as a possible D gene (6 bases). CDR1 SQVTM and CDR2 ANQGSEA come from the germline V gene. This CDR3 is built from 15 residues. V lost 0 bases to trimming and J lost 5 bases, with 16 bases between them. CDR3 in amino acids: CSVEDRRRGGYGYTF. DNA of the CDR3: TGCAGCGTTGAAGATCGGCGCAGGGGAGGGTATGGCTACACCTTC.

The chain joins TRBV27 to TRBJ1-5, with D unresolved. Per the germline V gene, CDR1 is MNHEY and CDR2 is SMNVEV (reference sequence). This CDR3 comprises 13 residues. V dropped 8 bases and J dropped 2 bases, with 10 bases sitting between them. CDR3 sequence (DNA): TGTGCCAGCCGAAAATGGCGCAATCAGCCCCAGCATTTT. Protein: CASRKWRNQPQHF.

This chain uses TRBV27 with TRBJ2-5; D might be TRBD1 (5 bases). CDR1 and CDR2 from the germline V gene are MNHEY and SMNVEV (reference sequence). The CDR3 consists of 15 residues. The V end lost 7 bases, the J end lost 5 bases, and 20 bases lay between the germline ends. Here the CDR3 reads CASTSSPGSGETQYF. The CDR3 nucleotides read TGTGCCAGCACCTCCTCTCCAGGGTCCGGGGAGACCCAGTACTTC.

The CDR3 loop is CASSPRRDRESRAFF. The CDR3 DNA reads TGTGCCAGCAGTCCGCGCCGGGACAGGGAATCTAGGGCTTTCTTT. The chain couples TRBV6-5 to TRBJ1-1; 9 positions match TRBD1. Germline CDR1 is MNHEY and CDR2 is SVGAGI. CDR3 size: 15 residues. The ends lost 5 bases at V and 11 bases at J; junction bases unmatched: 15.

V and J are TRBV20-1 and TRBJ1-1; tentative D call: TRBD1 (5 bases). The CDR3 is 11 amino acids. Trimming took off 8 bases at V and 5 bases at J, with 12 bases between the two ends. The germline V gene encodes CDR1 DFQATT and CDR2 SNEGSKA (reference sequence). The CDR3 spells CSKRGGTEAFF. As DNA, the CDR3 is TGCAGTAAAAGGGGCGGTACTGAAGCTTTCTTT.

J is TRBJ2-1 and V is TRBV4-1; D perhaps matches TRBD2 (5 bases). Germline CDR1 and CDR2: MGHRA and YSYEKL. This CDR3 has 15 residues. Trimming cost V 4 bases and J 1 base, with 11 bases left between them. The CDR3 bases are TGCGCCAGCAGCCCCCGGGAACGTTCCTACAATGAGCAGTTCTTC. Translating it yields CASSPRERSYNEQFF.

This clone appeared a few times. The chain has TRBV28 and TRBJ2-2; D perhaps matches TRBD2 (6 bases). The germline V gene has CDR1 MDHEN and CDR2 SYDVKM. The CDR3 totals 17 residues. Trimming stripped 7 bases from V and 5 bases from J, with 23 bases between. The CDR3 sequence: CASNPRRVGVGTGELFF. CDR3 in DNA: TGTGCCAGCAATCCAAGGAGGGTGGGAGTCGGAACCGGGGAGCTGTTTTTT.

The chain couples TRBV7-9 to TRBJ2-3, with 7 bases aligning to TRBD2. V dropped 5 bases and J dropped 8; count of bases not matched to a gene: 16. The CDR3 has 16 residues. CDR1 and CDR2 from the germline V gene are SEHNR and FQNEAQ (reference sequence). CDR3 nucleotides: TGTGCCAGCAGCGAGACCGGGGGGAGTTTCGATGGTACGCAGTATTTT. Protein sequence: CASSETGGSFDGTQYF.

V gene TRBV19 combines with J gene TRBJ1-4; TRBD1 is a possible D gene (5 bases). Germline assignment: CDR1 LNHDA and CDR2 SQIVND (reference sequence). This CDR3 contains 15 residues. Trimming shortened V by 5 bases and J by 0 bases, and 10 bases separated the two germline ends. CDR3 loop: CASSPSQATNEKLFF. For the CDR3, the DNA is TGTGCCAGTAGTCCCTCACAGGCAACTAATGAAAAACTGTTTTTT. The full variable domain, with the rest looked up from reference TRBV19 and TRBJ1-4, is DGGITQSPKYLFRKEGQNVTLSCEQNLNHDAMYWYRQDPGQGLRLIYYSQIVNDFQKGDIAEGYSVSREKKESFPLTVTSAQKNPTAFYLCASSPSQATNEKLFFGSGTQLSVL.

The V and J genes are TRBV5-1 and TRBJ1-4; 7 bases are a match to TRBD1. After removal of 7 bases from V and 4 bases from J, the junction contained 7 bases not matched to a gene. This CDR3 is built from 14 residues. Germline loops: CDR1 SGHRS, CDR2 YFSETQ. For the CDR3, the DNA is TGCGCCAGCGGTTTGGGGACAGTTAATGAAAAACTGTTTTTT. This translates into CASGLGTVNEKLFF.

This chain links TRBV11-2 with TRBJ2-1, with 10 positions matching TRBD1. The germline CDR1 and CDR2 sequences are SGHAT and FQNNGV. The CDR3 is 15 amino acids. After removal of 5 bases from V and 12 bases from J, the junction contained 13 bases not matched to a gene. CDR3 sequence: CASSTGTGALARQFF. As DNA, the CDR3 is TGTGCCAGCAGCACCGGGACAGGGGCTCTAGCTCGGCAGTTCTTC.

CDR3 amino acids: CASSPYPGQGLYNSPLHF. The CDR3 nucleotides are TGTGCCAGCAGTCCATATCCGGGACAGGGTCTTTATAATTCACCCCTCCACTTT. This rearrangement joins TRBV28 to TRBJ1-6, with 9 bases aligning to TRBD1. Per the germline V gene, CDR1 is MDHEN and CDR2 is SYDVKM. The CDR3 contains 18 residues. The V and J ends lost 5 bases and 4 bases, in that order; junction bases with no gene match: 12.

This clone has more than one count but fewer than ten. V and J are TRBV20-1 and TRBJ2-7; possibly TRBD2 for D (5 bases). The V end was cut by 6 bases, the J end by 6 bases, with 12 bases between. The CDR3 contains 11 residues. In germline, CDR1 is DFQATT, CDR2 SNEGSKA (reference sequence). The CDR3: CSAHESGEQYF. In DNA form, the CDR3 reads TGCAGTGCCCACGAGAGCGGCGAGCAGTACTTC.